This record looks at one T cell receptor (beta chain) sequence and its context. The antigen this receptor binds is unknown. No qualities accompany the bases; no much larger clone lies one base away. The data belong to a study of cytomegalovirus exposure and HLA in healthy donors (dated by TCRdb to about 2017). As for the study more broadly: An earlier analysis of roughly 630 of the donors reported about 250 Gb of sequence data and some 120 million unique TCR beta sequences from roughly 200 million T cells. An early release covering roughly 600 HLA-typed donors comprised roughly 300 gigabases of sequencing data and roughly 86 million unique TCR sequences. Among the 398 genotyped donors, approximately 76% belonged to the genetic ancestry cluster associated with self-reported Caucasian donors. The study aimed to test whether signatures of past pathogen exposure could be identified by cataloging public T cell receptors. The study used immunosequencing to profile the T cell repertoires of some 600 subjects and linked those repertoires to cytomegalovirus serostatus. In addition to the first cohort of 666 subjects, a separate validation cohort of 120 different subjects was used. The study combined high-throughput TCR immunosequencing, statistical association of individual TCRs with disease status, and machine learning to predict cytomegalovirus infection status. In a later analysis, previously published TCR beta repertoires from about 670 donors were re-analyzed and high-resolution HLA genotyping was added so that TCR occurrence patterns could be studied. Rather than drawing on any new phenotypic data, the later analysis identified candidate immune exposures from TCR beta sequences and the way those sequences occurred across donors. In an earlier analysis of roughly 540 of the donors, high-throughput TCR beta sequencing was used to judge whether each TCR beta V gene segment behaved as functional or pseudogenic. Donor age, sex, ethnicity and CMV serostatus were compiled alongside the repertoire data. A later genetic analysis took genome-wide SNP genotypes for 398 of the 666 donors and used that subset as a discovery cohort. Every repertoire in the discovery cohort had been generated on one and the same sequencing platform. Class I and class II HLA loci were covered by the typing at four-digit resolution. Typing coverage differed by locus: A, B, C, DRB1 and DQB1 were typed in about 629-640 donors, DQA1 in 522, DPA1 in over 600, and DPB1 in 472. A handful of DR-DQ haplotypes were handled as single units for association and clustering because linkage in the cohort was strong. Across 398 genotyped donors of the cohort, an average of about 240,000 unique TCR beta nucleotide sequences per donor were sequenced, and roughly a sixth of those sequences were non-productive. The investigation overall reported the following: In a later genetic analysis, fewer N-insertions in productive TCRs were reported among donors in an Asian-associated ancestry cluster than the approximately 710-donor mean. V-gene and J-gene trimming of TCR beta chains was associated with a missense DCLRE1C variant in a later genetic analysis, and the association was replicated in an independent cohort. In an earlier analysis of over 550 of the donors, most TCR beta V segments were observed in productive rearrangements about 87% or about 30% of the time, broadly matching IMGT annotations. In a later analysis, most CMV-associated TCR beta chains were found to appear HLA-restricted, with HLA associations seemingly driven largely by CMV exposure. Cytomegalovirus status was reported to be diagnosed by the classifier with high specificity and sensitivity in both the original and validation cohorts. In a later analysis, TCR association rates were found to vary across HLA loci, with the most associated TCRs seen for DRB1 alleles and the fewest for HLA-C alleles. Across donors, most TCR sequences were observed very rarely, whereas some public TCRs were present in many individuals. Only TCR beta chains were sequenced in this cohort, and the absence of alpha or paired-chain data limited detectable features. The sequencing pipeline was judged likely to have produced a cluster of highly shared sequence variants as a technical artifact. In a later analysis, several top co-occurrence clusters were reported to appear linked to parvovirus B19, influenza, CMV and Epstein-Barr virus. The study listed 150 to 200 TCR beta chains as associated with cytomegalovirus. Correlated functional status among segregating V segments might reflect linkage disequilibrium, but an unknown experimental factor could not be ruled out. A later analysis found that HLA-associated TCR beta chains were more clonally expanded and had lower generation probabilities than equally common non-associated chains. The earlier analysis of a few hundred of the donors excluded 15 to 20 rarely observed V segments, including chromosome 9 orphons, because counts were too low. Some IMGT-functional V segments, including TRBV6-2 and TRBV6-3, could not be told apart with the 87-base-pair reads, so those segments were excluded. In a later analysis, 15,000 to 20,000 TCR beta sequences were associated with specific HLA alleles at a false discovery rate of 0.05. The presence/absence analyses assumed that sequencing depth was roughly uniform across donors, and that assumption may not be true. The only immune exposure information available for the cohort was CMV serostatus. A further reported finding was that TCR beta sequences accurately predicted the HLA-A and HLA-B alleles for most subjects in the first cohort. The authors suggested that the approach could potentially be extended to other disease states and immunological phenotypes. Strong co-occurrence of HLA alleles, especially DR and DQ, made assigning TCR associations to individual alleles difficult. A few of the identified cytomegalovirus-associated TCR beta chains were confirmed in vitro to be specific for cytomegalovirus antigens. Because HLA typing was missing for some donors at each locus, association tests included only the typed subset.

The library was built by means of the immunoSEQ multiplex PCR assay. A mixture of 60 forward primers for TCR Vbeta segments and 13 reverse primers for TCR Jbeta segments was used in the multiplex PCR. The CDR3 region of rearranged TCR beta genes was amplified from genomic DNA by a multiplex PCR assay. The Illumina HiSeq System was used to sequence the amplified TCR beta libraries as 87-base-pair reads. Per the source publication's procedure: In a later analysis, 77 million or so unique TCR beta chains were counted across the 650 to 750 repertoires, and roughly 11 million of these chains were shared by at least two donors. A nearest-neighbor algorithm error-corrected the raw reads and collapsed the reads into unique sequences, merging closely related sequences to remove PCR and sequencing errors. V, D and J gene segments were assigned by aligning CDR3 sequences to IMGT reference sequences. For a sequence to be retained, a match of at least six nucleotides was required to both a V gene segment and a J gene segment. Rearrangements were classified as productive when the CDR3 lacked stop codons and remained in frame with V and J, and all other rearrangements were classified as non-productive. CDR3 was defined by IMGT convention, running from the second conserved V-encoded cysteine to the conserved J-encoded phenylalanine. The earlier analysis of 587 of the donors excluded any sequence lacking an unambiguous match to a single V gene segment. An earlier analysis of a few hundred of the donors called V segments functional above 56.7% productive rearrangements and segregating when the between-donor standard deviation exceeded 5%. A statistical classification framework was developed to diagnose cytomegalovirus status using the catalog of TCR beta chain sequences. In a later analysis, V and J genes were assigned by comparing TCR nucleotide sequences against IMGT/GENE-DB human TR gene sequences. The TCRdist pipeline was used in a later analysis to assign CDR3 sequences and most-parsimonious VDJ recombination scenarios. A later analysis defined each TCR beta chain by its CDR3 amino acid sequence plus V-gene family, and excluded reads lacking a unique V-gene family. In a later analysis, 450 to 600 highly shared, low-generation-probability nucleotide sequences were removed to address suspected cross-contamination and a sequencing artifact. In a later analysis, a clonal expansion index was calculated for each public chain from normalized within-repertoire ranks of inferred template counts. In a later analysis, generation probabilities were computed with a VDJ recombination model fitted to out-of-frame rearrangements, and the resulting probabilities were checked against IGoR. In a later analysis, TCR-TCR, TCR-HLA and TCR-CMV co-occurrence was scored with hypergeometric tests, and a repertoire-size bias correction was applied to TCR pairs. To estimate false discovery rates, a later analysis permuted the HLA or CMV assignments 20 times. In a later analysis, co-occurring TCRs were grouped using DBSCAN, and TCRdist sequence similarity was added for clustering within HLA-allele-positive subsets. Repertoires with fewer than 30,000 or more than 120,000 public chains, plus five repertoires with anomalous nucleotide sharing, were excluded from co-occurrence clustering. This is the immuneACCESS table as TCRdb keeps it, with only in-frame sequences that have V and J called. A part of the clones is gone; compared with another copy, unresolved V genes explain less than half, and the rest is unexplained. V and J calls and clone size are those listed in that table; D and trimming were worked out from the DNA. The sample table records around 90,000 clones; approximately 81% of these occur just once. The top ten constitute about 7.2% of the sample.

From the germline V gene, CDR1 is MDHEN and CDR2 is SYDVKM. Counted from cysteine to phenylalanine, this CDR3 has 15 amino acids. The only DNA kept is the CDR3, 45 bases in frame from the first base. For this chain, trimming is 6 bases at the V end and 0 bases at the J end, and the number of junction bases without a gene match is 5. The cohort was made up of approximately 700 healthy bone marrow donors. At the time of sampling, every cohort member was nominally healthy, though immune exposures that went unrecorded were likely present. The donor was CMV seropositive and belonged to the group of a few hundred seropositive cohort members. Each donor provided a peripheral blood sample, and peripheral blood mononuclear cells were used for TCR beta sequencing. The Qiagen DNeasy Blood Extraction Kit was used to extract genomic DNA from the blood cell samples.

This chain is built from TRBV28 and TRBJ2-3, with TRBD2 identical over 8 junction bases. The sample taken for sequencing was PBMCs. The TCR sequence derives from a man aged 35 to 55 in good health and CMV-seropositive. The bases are TGTGCCAGCAGATCTAGCGGGTTAAGCACAGATACGCAGTATTTT. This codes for CASRSSGLSTDTQYF.